This entry lists 15 T cell receptor beta chains sequenced from one sample in a study of T cells after yellow fever vaccination. TCRdb ran MiXCR on the 5' RACE reads and lists one entry per CDR3 protein. This table has 620,000 or so distinct CDR3 sequences, approximately 13% appearing once. The sequencing used PBMCs, collected on the day of the yellow fever booster vaccination. The receptor set was obtained from a man aged 25-45 years who received the YFV17D yellow fever vaccine.

This clonotype has a handful of counts. The chain uses TRBV20-1 and TRBJ2-7, with TRBD2 matching 12 bases. Per the germline V gene, CDR1 is DFQATT and CDR2 is SNEGSKA (reference sequence). V lost 6 bases and J lost 2; bases outside the gene matches: 8. The CDR3 runs 15 residues. CDR3 bases: TGCAGTGCGTCGGGTAGGACTAGCGGGACCTACGAGCAGTACTTC. It yields the protein CSASGRTSGTYEQYF.

The V and J genes are TRBV7-2 and TRBJ2-5; TRBD1 might be the D (6 bases). The CDR3 runs to 15 residues. Germline CDR1 and CDR2: SGHTA and FQGNSA. Trimming stripped 4 bases from V and 1 base from J, with 13 bases between. DNA of the CDR3: TGTGCCAGCAGCTCCACTAGGGGGTTCCAAGAGACCCAGTACTTC. Translating gives CASSSTRGFQETQYF.

This clonotype was seen a handful of times. The chain is built from TRBV30 and TRBJ1-1; 10 positions match TRBD1. The CDR3 extends over 17 amino acids. The J segment lost 4 bases and the V segment lost 4 bases, leaving 15 bases of the junction unmatched. Germline V gene sequence: CDR1 GTSNPN, CDR2 SVGIG (reference sequence). CDR3 residues: CAWTPDRGARGTTEAFF. Here the CDR3 DNA reads TGTGCCTGGACCCCGGACAGGGGGGCGCGTGGGACCACTGAAGCTTTCTTT.

This clonotype has a count of ten or more. The chain uses TRBV7-2 and TRBJ2-1; 13 bases map to TRBD2. CDR1 is SGHTA, CDR2 FQGNSA, per germline. J lost 11 bases, V lost 5 bases, and 9 bases had no gene match. The CDR3 is 15 residues long. The CDR3 DNA reads TGTGCCAGCAGCCCCGAGACTAGCGGGAGGACTAAGCAGTTCTTC. This gives the protein CASSPETSGRTKQFF.

The chain recombines TRBV7-2 with TRBJ2-7; 7 bases line up with TRBD1. This CDR3 comprises 17 residues. Losses at the gene ends were 2 bases for V and 0 bases for J; bases not matched to a gene: 10. The germline gives CDR1 SGHTA, CDR2 FQGNSA. The CDR3 DNA reads as TGTGCCAGCAGCTTATCTTCCGGGCCAGGGGGCTCCTACGAGCAGTACTTC. It is translated as CASSLSSGPGGSYEQYF.

Only a few counts were recorded for this clonotype. The chain links TRBV2 to TRBJ2-7; D gene ambiguous. Trimming shortened V by 9 bases and J by 4 bases, and 7 bases separated the two germline ends. The germline CDR1 and CDR2 sequences are SNHLY and FYNNEI. The CDR3 loop spans 10 amino acids. The DNA of the CDR3 is TGTGCCAGTCGATTTTACGAGCAGTACTTC. This encodes CASRFYEQYF.

This rearrangement joins TRBV5-5 to TRBJ2-5; 10 bases line up with TRBD2. The CDR3 contains 16 residues. Germline V CDR1 and CDR2: SGHKS, YYEKEE (reference sequence). J gave up 3 bases and V 3 bases, and 8 bases lay outside the gene matches. CDR3 residues: CASSSSSGSWEETQYF. CDR3 nucleotide sequence: TGTGCCAGCAGCTCCTCTAGCGGGAGTTGGGAAGAGACCCAGTACTTC.

This chain links TRBV29-1 with TRBJ1-2, with D unresolved. V was trimmed by 0 bases and J by 1 base, leaving 3 bases between them. This CDR3 has 12 amino acids. CDR1 is SQVTM, CDR2 ANQGSEA, per germline. The CDR3 reads CSVEDSNYGYTF. The CDR3 nucleotides are TGCAGCGTTGAAGACAGTAACTATGGCTACACCTTC.

This clonotype has just a few counts. This sequence joins TRBV5-1 and TRBJ2-5, with 9 nucleotides matching TRBD1. J gave up 7 bases and V 0 bases, and 13 bases lay outside the gene matches. The CDR3 is 17 residues long. Per the germline V gene, CDR1 is SGHRS and CDR2 is YFSETQ. The CDR3 loop is CASSLGQPGQGLGTQYF. CDR3 nucleotide sequence: TGCGCCAGCAGCTTGGGACAACCGGGACAGGGATTAGGGACCCAGTACTTC.

There are a few counts of this clonotype. The V call is TRBV2, the J call TRBJ2-7, with TRBD1 matching over 8 bases. The CDR3 contains 13 residues. V was clipped by 11 bases and J by 1 base; unmatched bases: 7. Germline loops: CDR1 SNHLY, CDR2 FYNNEI. CDR3: CASGQGGSYEQYF. Written as DNA, the CDR3 is TGTGCCTCAGGACAGGGTGGGTCCTACGAGCAGTACTTC.

This clonotype was seen more than once but under ten times. V and J are TRBV12-3 or TRBV12-4 and TRBJ1-1, with 7 bases fitting TRBD1. The CDR3 has 13 residues. Trimming took 3 bases from V and 5 from J; bases not matched to a gene: 3. The CDR3 reads CASSFQGETEAFF. In DNA form, the CDR3 reads TGTGCCAGCAGTTTCCAGGGGGAGACTGAAGCTTTCTTT.

This clonotype turned up a few times. This chain joins TRBV10-3 and TRBJ1-5, with TRBD1 identical over 7 bases. The CDR3 runs to 15 residues. Looked up from germline, CDR1 is ENHRY and CDR2 is SYGVKD. Trimming cost V 2 bases and J 7 bases; bases outside gene matches: 8. Written as DNA, the CDR3 is TGTGCCATCAGTGAGGCGACAGGGACGAGCCAGCCCCAGCATTTT. Translation gives CAISEATGTSQPQHF.

The V call is TRBV7-9, the J call TRBJ1-6; D is uncertain. Germline assignment: CDR1 SEHNR and CDR2 FQNEAQ (reference sequence). V shed 7 bases and J shed 5 bases, with 12 bases lying between them. The CDR3 covers 14 residues. The CDR3 DNA reads as TGTGCCAGCAACACTGGTCGGGATAATTCACCCCTCCACTTT. The encoded protein is CASNTGRDNSPLHF.

This clonotype has more than one count but fewer than ten. The genes are TRBV7-2 and TRBJ1-4; 9 nucleotides line up with TRBD1. Germline trimming cut 5 bases from V and 10 bases from J; bases unmatched to any gene: 11. This CDR3 spans 15 amino acids. Per germline, CDR1 SGHTA and CDR2 FQGNSA. CDR3 DNA: TGTGCCAGCAGCCTTCGGACAGGGGATCGAGGAAAACTGTTTTTT. Translated, it gives CASSLRTGDRGKLFF.

This chain joins TRBV6-5 and TRBJ2-1; a possible D gene is TRBD1 (6 bases). The V and J ends lost 0 bases and 7 bases respectively, with 10 bases between them. This CDR3 has 14 amino acids. Germline V gene sequence: CDR1 MNHEY, CDR2 SVGAGI. The CDR3 coding sequence is TGTGCCAGCAGTTACTCGTACAGGGCGAATGAGCAGTTCTTC. Translated: CASSYSYRANEQFF.